The T cell receptor (beta chain) under discussion was sequenced for a study of patients and donors after allogeneic stem cell transplantation. TCRdb itself ran the RT-PCR reads through MiXCR, one entry per CDR3 protein. Among about 110,000 distinct CDR3 sequences, roughly 37% were seen once, and the ten largest hold around 27%. The CDR3 totals 13 residues. V lost 5 bases and J lost 10, with 15 bases in between. This receptor was obtained from a human donor who was either an allogeneic HSCT recipient or a stem cell or donor lymphocyte infusion donor (not recorded which). It is not recorded whose cells these are; they may come from a transplant donor. The sequencing sample was made of blood, either unsorted or a sorted T cell fraction (not recorded which). The genes are TRBV12-3 or TRBV12-4 and TRBJ2-1; a weak D match, TRBD2 (6 bases). The CDR3 loop is CASSIRRGGEQFF. The DNA of the CDR3 is TGTGCCAGCAGTATACGCCGTGGAGGGGAGCAGTTCTTC.